One and the same sample provided the 25 T cell receptor beta chains below, sequenced in a study of blood T cell repertoires in COVID-19. Measured with immunoSEQ multiplex PCR; TCRdb has only the in-frame clones, and not every one. The sample has about 140,000 clones, over 60% seen once. Source material: peripheral blood. These receptors all come from an elderly woman with active or convalescent COVID-19.

This clone was picked up one time. The chain uses TRBV5-1 and TRBJ2-7; perhaps TRBD2 as D (5 bases). Trimming shortened V by 0 bases and J by 4 bases, and 20 bases separated the two germline ends. Germline loops: CDR1 SGHRS, CDR2 YFSETQ. The CDR3 totals 17 residues. CDR3 in DNA: TGCGCCAGCAGCTTGGTGGCAGGTGGAGGTAGCGCGTACGAGCAGTACTTC. Its protein product is CASSLVAGGGSAYEQYF.

This clone was seen a single time. The rearrangement joins TRBV5-6 to TRBJ1-1, with a weak D call TRBD1 (5 bases). Germline V lookup: CDR1 SGHDT, CDR2 YYEEEE. The CDR3 has 14 amino acids. Trimming removed 4 bases at V and 1 base at J, with 11 bases between. The CDR3 sequence: CASSPAGGNTEAFF. The CDR3 DNA follows: TGTGCCAGCAGCCCCGCGGGGGGGAACACTGAAGCTTTCTTT.

The chain combines TRBV27 with TRBJ2-7; a possible D gene is TRBD1 (6 bases). Germline V lookup: CDR1 MNHEY, CDR2 SMNVEV (reference sequence). V was shortened by 5 bases and J by 6 bases, with 17 bases between the two germline ends. This CDR3 spans 14 amino acids. The chain's CDR3 is CASSQTGPLGEQYF. CDR3 nucleotides: TGTGCCAGCAGTCAGACAGGCCCTTTGGGCGAGCAGTACTTC.

The chain joins TRBV5-1 to TRBJ2-1; 8 positions agree with TRBD1. Germline V gene sequence: CDR1 SGHRS, CDR2 YFSETQ. V lost 4 bases to trimming and J lost 3 bases; unmatched junction nucleotides: 6. CDR3 size: 15 residues. The CDR3 loop is CASSGSGGFYNEQFF. The CDR3 region has the DNA TGCGCCAGCAGCGGCTCAGGGGGCTTCTACAATGAGCAGTTCTTC. Filled out from reference TRBV5-1 and TRBJ2-1, the complete variable domain reads KAGVTQTPRYLIKTRGQQVTLSCSPISGHRSVSWYQQTPGQGLQFLFEYFSETQRNKGNFPGRFSGRQFSNSRSEMNVSTLELGDSALYLCASSGSGGFYNEQFFGPGTRLTVL.

This clone was picked up a small number of times. This chain joins TRBV6-5 and TRBJ1-1; tentative D call: TRBD1 (5 bases). V shed 0 bases and J shed 6 bases, with 17 bases lying between them. Germline-derived CDR1 and CDR2 are MNHEY and SVGAGI. CDR3 length equals 16 residues. The CDR3 sequence is CASSYSSFRGFAEAFF. CDR3 nucleotides: TGTGCCAGCAGTTACTCGTCGTTCCGGGGGTTCGCTGAAGCTTTCTTT.

The J gene is TRBJ2-1, the V gene TRBV5-5, with no clear D. CDR1 and CDR2 (germline): SGHKS, YYEKEE (reference sequence). The CDR3 extends over 14 amino acids. The V end lost 7 bases, the J end lost 7 bases, and 18 bases lay between the germline ends. CDR3 in amino acids: CASGLVDRVNEQFF. The DNA of the CDR3 is TGTGCCAGCGGGCTGGTAGACCGAGTTAATGAGCAGTTCTTC. The entire variable domain, with the rest obtained from reference TRBV5-5 and TRBJ2-1, is as follows: DAGVTQSPTHLIKTRGQQVTLRCSPISGHKSVSWYQQVLGQGPQFIFQYYEKEERGRGNFPDRFSARQFPNYSSELNVNALLLGDSALYLCASGLVDRVNEQFFGPGTRLTVL.

This clone showed up just a few times. This chain joins TRBV7-8 and TRBJ2-7; no clear D. V lost 0 bases to trimming and J lost 7 bases, with 10 bases between them. The germline V gene encodes CDR1 SGHVS and CDR2 FQNEAQ. The CDR3 has 13 residues. CDR3 DNA sequence: TGTGCCAGCAGCTTAGCGCTCGGGTATGAGCAGTACTTC. The encoded protein is CASSLALGYEQYF.

The chain combines TRBV14 with TRBJ2-1; 8 bases are shared with TRBD1. The ends lost 6 bases at V and 3 bases at J; junction bases unmatched: 7. Germline V gives CDR1 SGHDN, CDR2 FVKESK. CDR3 length: 15 residues. This CDR3 is CASSPRGQVYNEQFF. As DNA, the CDR3 is TGTGCCAGCAGTCCCAGGGGGCAGGTCTACAATGAGCAGTTCTTC.

The chain recombines TRBV29-1 with TRBJ2-7, with a weak D call TRBD1 (5 bases). The CDR3 is 13 residues long. Per germline, CDR1 SQVTM and CDR2 ANQGSEA. V was clipped by 3 bases and J by 3 bases, with 12 bases between them. The CDR3 DNA reads TGCAGCGTTGAGGGGCAGGGCCACTACGAGCAGTACTTC. As protein: CSVEGQGHYEQYF.

J is TRBJ1-1 and V is TRBV19; D not certain. CDR3 length: 16 residues. Trimming pared 5 bases from V and 0 bases from J, leaving 16 bases between. Germline loops: CDR1 LNHDA, CDR2 SQIVND (reference sequence). The CDR3 DNA is TGTGCCAGTAGTCCCCGGGGAGTGGGAATGAACACTGAAGCTTTCTTT. It translates to CASSPRGVGMNTEAFF.

The chain carries TRBV10-3 and TRBJ1-1; 7 bases agree with TRBD1. Germline assignment: CDR1 ENHRY and CDR2 SYGVKD. With 4 bases clipped from V and 9 bases from J, the junction kept 11 bases outside the gene matches. CDR3 size: 14 residues. The CDR3 loop is CAISGDRVRVKAFF. The CDR3 DNA sequence: TGTGCCATCAGTGGCGACAGGGTAAGGGTGAAAGCTTTCTTT.

The chain links TRBV15 to TRBJ2-1, with TRBD1 as a possible D gene (6 bases). The CDR3 extends over 12 amino acids. The germline V and J ends were trimmed by 3 bases and 7 bases, with 7 bases remaining between them. Germline V gives CDR1 LNHNV, CDR2 YYDKDF (reference sequence). In DNA form, the CDR3 reads TGTGCCACCAGCAGCCAGGGGAATGAGCAGTTCTTC. This sequence encodes CATSSQGNEQFF.

The chain employs TRBV11-3 and TRBJ1-6, with D unclear. The germline CDR1 and CDR2 sequences are SGHNT and YENEEA. V was clipped by 8 bases and J by 6 bases, with 23 bases between them. The CDR3 has 17 residues. DNA of the CDR3: TGTGCCAGCCGATACAACTGGGGAGAAAAAAGTAATTCACCCCTCCACTTT. Translated, it gives CASRYNWGEKSNSPLHF.

This sequence joins TRBV24-1 and TRBJ1-6; a weak D match, TRBD1 (6 bases). Trimming removed 9 bases at V and 9 bases at J, with 14 bases between. Germline V lookup: CDR1 KGHDR, CDR2 SFDVKD. The CDR3 totals 13 residues. The CDR3, as DNA: TGTGCCACCCCCCGGGACAAGAGTTCACCCCTCCACTTT. It encodes CATPRDKSSPLHF.

The CDR3 is CASSLGAGTVNTEAFF. In DNA form, the CDR3 reads TGTGCCAGCAGCTTGGGCGCGGGGACAGTCAACACTGAAGCTTTCTTT. The rearrangement joins TRBV5-4 to TRBJ1-1, with 7 bases lining up with TRBD1. Germline loops: CDR1 SGHNT, CDR2 YYREEE (reference sequence). The V segment lost 0 bases and the J segment 2 bases; nucleotides outside the gene matches: 7. The CDR3 consists of 16 residues.

The DNA of the CDR3 is TGTGCCAGCACAAGACGGGGGGTGCGGGGGTACACTGAAGCTTTCTTT. As protein: CASTRRGVRGYTEAFF. The chain recombines TRBV27 with TRBJ1-1, with D perhaps TRBD1 (5 bases). Germline V gene sequence: CDR1 MNHEY, CDR2 SMNVEV (reference sequence). CDR3 size: 16 residues. Trimming pared 7 bases from V and 3 bases from J, leaving 21 bases between.

In this sample, this clone turned up a few times. The chain couples TRBV19 to TRBJ2-3; 9 nucleotides match TRBD2. The V gene end was trimmed by 5 bases and the J gene end by 2 bases; junction bases not matched to a gene: 8. Germline V CDR1 and CDR2: LNHDA, SQIVND (reference sequence). This CDR3 region has 16 residues. The CDR3: CASSSRLAAYTDTQYF. For the CDR3, the DNA is TGTGCCAGTAGTTCCCGACTAGCGGCGTACACAGATACGCAGTATTTT.

CDR3 protein: CASSTSGGGYEQYF. The CDR3 DNA follows: TGTGCCAGCAGTACATCAGGGGGCGGCTACGAGCAGTACTTC. The genes are TRBV6-6 and TRBJ2-7; 8 bases are a match to TRBD1. Germline V gene sequence: CDR1 MNHNY, CDR2 SVGAGI (reference sequence). J gave up 3 bases and V 5 bases, and 6 bases lay outside the gene matches. The CDR3 contains 14 residues.

The V gene is TRBV7-9, the J gene TRBJ2-3; TRBD1 matches 7 bases. The CDR3 runs to 16 residues. V shed 5 bases, J shed 0 bases, and the junction held 8 bases outside the gene matches. Germline V lookup: CDR1 SEHNR, CDR2 FQNEAQ (reference sequence). DNA of the CDR3: TGTGCCAGCAGCCTGGATACAGGGGCGAGCACAGATACGCAGTATTTT. Protein: CASSLDTGASTDTQYF. The full variable domain, rest sourced from reference TRBV7-9 and TRBJ2-3, is DTGVSQNPRHKITKRGQNVTFRCDPISEHNRLYWYRQTLGQGPEFLTYFQNEAQLEKSRLLSDRFSAERPKGSFSTLEIQRTEQGDSAMYLCASSLDTGASTDTQYFGPGTRLTVL.

This clone was seen more than once but under ten times. This chain joins TRBV28 and TRBJ1-1; weak D call: TRBD1 (5 bases). From germline, CDR1 is MDHEN and CDR2 SYDVKM. The CDR3 is 13 residues long. Trimming removed 2 bases from V and 2 bases from J, with 6 bases in between. DNA for the CDR3: TGTGCCAGCAGTTTAAGGGGAAACACTGAAGCTTTCTTT. Residues: CASSLRGNTEAFF.

V usage is TRBV5-1 and J usage is TRBJ2-3; possibly TRBD2 for D (5 bases). This CDR3 region has 16 residues. CDR1 is SGHRS, CDR2 YFSETQ, per germline. The V and J ends lost 0 bases and 0 bases respectively, with 11 bases between them. The CDR3 DNA follows: TGCGCCAGCAGCTTGGGGGGAGACATTAGCACAGATACGCAGTATTTT. This sequence encodes CASSLGGDISTDTQYF.

This clone turned up a few times. V gene TRBV5-4 combines with J gene TRBJ2-7; 9 positions match TRBD2. Germline CDR1 reads SGHNT; CDR2 reads YYREEE (reference sequence). This CDR3 comprises 17 residues. Germline trimming cut 5 bases from V and 2 bases from J; bases unmatched to any gene: 14. The CDR3 loop reads CASSPTPGTSRTYEQYF. The CDR3 DNA reads as TGTGCCAGCAGTCCAACCCCTGGGACTAGCCGAACCTACGAGCAGTACTTC.

This clone was detected once. The chain couples TRBV9 to TRBJ2-2; unclear D gene. The CDR3 sequence is 16 residues long. V was trimmed by 2 bases and J by 0 bases, leaving 11 bases between them. The V gene's germline CDR1 is SGDLS and CDR2 YYNGEE. CDR3 region: CASSVSPGTNTGELFF. For the CDR3, the DNA is TGTGCCAGCAGCGTTTCCCCAGGAACGAACACCGGGGAGCTGTTTTTT.

This clone has a handful of counts. This chain connects TRBV2 to TRBJ1-2; perhaps TRBD1 as D (5 bases). The V gene lost 3 bases and the J gene lost 5 bases, with 10 bases spanning the gap. Per germline, CDR1 SNHLY and CDR2 FYNNEI. The CDR3 is 13 amino acids. The CDR3 DNA is TGTGCCAGCAGTGAGTCAGGGTGGTATGGCTACACCTTC. Translated, it gives CASSESGWYGYTF.

The chain joins TRBV23-1 to TRBJ1-5, with D unclear. Being an ORF, TRBV23-1 has a function that is uncertain. The CDR3 totals 17 residues. Trimming pared 7 bases from V and 2 bases from J, leaving 21 bases between. The CDR3 spells CASNTLGGFGGNQPQHF. Written as DNA, the CDR3 is TGCGCCAGCAATACACTCGGAGGGTTCGGGGGCAATCAGCCCCAGCATTTT.